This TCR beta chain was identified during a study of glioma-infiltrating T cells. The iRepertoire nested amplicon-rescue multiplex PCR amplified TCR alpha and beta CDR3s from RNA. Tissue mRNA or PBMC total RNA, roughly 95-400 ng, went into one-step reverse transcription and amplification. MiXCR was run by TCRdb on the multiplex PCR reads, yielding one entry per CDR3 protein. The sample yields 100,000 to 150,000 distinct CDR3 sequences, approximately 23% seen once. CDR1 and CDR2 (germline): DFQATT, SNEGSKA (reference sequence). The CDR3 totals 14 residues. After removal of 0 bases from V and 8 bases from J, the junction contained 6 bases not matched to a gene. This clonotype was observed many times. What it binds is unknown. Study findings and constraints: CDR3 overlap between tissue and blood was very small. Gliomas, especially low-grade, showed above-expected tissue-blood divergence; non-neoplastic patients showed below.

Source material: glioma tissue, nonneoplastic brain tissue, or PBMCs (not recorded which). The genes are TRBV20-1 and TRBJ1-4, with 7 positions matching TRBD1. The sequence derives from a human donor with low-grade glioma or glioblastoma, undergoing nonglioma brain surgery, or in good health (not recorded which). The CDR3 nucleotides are TGCAGTGCTAGAGATTGGACAGGAACCGAAAAACTGTTTTTT. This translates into CSARDWTGTEKLFF.